This is a list of T cell receptor beta chains from one sample in a study of control samples from healthy donors and cancer patients. TCRdb's copy holds only in-frame clones and misses some; the assay was immunoSEQ multiplex PCR. Altogether 150,000 to 200,000 clones are present, 80% to 90% being singletons, with the ten largest covering 1.5% to 2%. The sequencing sample was made of blood. These receptors all come from a man younger than 35 in good health. The CDR3 runs from the conserved cysteine through the conserved F or W. Fields, in order: V gene, D gene, J gene, clone size, CDR3 protein, CDR3 DNA. The D gene is left open where the match is weak. Where a row states a size, it is once, few, many or the class of an expanded clone; other rows omit it.

V gene: TRBV7-3
D gene: TRBD2
J gene: TRBJ2-1
clone size: once
CDR3 protein: CASSRAGGAYNEQFF
CDR3 DNA: TGTGCCAGCAGCCGAGCGGGGGGGGCCTACAATGAGCAGTTCTTC

V gene: TRBV6-1
D gene: -
J gene: TRBJ1-1
clone size: -
CDR3 protein: CASSDRDIGKAFF
CDR3 DNA: TGTGCCAGCAGTGACCGGGACATAGGTAAAGCTTTCTTT

V gene: TRBV4-3
D gene: TRBD1
J gene: TRBJ2-2
clone size: -
CDR3 protein: CASSQYRGRSTGELFF
CDR3 DNA: TGCGCCAGCAGCCAATACAGGGGGCGAAGCACCGGGGAGCTGTTTTTT

V gene: TRBV3-1/TRBV3-2
D gene: -
J gene: TRBJ2-2
clone size: -
CDR3 protein: CASSQVGGHPELFF
CDR3 DNA: TGTGCCAGCAGCCAAGTGGGCGGTCACCCGGAGCTGTTTTTT

V gene: TRBV25-1
D gene: TRBD2
J gene: TRBJ2-2
clone size: -
CDR3 protein: CASTPTGGGGTGELFF
CDR3 DNA: TGTGCCAGCACCCCTACGGGGGGTGGGGGTACCGGGGAGCTGTTTTTT

V gene: TRBV25-1
D gene: -
J gene: TRBJ2-1
clone size: -
CDR3 protein: CASSLPGEQFF
CDR3 DNA: TGTGCCAGCAGTCTCCCGGGGGAGCAGTTCTTC

V gene: TRBV4-3
D gene: -
J gene: TRBJ1-5
clone size: -
CDR3 protein: CASSQDLGSQPQHF
CDR3 DNA: TGCGCCAGCAGCCAAGATCTAGGGTCGCAGCCCCAGCATTTT

V gene: TRBV18
D gene: -
J gene: TRBJ2-6
clone size: -
CDR3 protein: CASSLSGGANVLTF
CDR3 DNA: TGTGCCAGCTCACTCTCGGGAGGGGCCAACGTCCTGACTTTC

V gene: TRBV5-1
D gene: -
J gene: TRBJ1-2
clone size: -
CDR3 protein: CASSYDTYYGYTF
CDR3 DNA: TGCGCCAGCAGCTACGACACATACTATGGCTACACCTTC

V gene: TRBV4-2
D gene: -
J gene: TRBJ1-2
clone size: -
CDR3 protein: CASRLTREGYGYTF
CDR3 DNA: TGTGCCAGCAGATTAACGAGGGAGGGCTATGGCTACACCTTC

V gene: TRBV5-6
D gene: -
J gene: TRBJ1-5
clone size: -
CDR3 protein: CASSLGRYSNQPQHF
CDR3 DNA: TGTGCCAGCAGCCTAGGACGGTATAGCAATCAGCCCCAGCATTTT

V gene: TRBV5-6
D gene: -
J gene: TRBJ1-1
clone size: -
CDR3 protein: CASSAGRSYYMNTEAFF
CDR3 DNA: TGTGCCAGCAGCGCCGGACGGAGCTATTACATGAACACTGAAGCTTTCTTT

V gene: TRBV4-3
D gene: -
J gene: TRBJ2-5
clone size: -
CDR3 protein: CASSQGAFKETQYF
CDR3 DNA: TGCGCCAGCAGCCAAGGCGCCTTTAAGGAGACCCAGTACTTC

V gene: TRBV3-1/TRBV3-2
D gene: TRBD2
J gene: TRBJ2-3
clone size: -
CDR3 protein: CASSQDLAGDVTDTQYF
CDR3 DNA: TGTGCCAGCAGCCAAGATCTAGCGGGTGACGTCACAGATACGCAGTATTTT

V gene: TRBV28
D gene: TRBD1
J gene: TRBJ2-2
clone size: -
CDR3 protein: CASSTQGQGANTGELFF
CDR3 DNA: TGTGCCAGCAGTACCCAGGGACAGGGGGCGAACACCGGGGAGCTGTTTTTT

V gene: TRBV6-5
D gene: -
J gene: TRBJ1-4
clone size: -
CDR3 protein: CASSYMAGAKLFF
CDR3 DNA: TGTGCCAGCAGTTATATGGCAGGTGCAAAACTGTTTTTT

V gene: TRBV28
D gene: -
J gene: TRBJ1-5
clone size: -
CDR3 protein: CASSLWTRPQHF
CDR3 DNA: TGTGCCAGCAGTTTATGGACCCGGCCCCAGCATTTT

V gene: TRBV11-2
D gene: -
J gene: TRBJ1-6
clone size: -
CDR3 protein: CASSLGQGWDSPLHF
CDR3 DNA: TGTGCCAGCAGCTTAGGGCAGGGATGGGATTCACCCCTCCACTTT

V gene: TRBV4-3
D gene: -
J gene: TRBJ1-5
clone size: -
CDR3 protein: CASSHVQGGPQHF
CDR3 DNA: TGCGCCAGCAGCCATGTCCAGGGCGGTCCCCAGCATTTT

V gene: TRBV19
D gene: -
J gene: TRBJ1-1
clone size: once
CDR3 protein: CASSSRHKAMNTEAFF
CDR3 DNA: TGTGCCAGTAGTAGTCGCCATAAGGCCATGAACACTGAAGCTTTCTTT

V gene: TRBV7-2
D gene: -
J gene: TRBJ1-1
clone size: -
CDR3 protein: CASNPGGVTEAFF
CDR3 DNA: TGTGCCAGTAATCCGGGGGGAGTGACTGAAGCTTTCTTT

V gene: TRBV6-2/TRBV6-3
D gene: -
J gene: TRBJ1-6
clone size: -
CDR3 protein: CASSYDSGGGSPLHF
CDR3 DNA: TGTGCCAGCAGTTACGACAGTGGAGGGGGTTCACCCCTCCACTTT

V gene: TRBV6-1
D gene: -
J gene: TRBJ2-7
clone size: -
CDR3 protein: CASSDNQGGEQYF
CDR3 DNA: TGTGCCAGCAGTGACAATCAGGGTGGAGAGCAGTACTTC

V gene: TRBV28
D gene: TRBD2
J gene: TRBJ2-5
clone size: once
CDR3 protein: CASSRLSGGETQYF
CDR3 DNA: TGTGCCAGCAGCCGACTGAGCGGGGGAGAGACCCAGTACTTC

V gene: TRBV9
D gene: -
J gene: TRBJ2-1
clone size: -
CDR3 protein: CASSVVEGLNEQFF
CDR3 DNA: TGTGCCAGCAGCGTCGTCGAGGGTTTGAATGAGCAGTTCTTC

V gene: TRBV7-2
D gene: -
J gene: TRBJ1-2
clone size: -
CDR3 protein: CASSLGVSDYGYTF
CDR3 DNA: TGTGCCAGCAGCTTGGGGGTCTCGGACTATGGCTACACCTTC

V gene: TRBV6-5
D gene: TRBD1
J gene: TRBJ1-1
clone size: -
CDR3 protein: CASRKDRGFDTEAFF
CDR3 DNA: TGTGCCAGCAGAAAGGACAGGGGTTTTGACACTGAAGCTTTCTTT

V gene: TRBV11-2
D gene: TRBD1
J gene: TRBJ2-2
clone size: -
CDR3 protein: CASSFGQGGGELFF
CDR3 DNA: TGTGCCAGCAGCTTCGGACAGGGTGGAGGGGAGCTGTTTTTT

V gene: TRBV21-1
D gene: -
J gene: TRBJ2-7
clone size: once
CDR3 protein: CASSKNLTRRDHPPGEQYF
CDR3 DNA: TGTGCCAGCAGCAAAAACCTGACCCGGCGGGACCACCCGCCGGGGGAGCAGTACTTC

V gene: TRBV7-8
D gene: TRBD1
J gene: TRBJ1-2
clone size: few
CDR3 protein: CASSVGDSYGYTF
CDR3 DNA: TGTGCCAGCAGCGTAGGGGACAGCTATGGCTACACCTTC

V gene: TRBV25-1
D gene: TRBD1
J gene: TRBJ2-3
clone size: -
CDR3 protein: CASSAQGTATDTQYF
CDR3 DNA: TGTGCCAGCAGTGCACAGGGGACGGCCACAGATACGCAGTATTTT

V gene: TRBV5-5
D gene: -
J gene: TRBJ1-5
clone size: -
CDR3 protein: CASSFSRAMNQPQHF
CDR3 DNA: TGTGCCAGCAGCTTTTCCAGGGCGATGAATCAGCCCCAGCATTTT

V gene: TRBV21-1
D gene: -
J gene: TRBJ2-5
clone size: few
CDR3 protein: CASRVGTGGDQETQYF
CDR3 DNA: TGTGCCAGCAGGGTTGGGACGGGGGGAGATCAAGAGACCCAGTACTTC

V gene: TRBV28
D gene: TRBD1
J gene: TRBJ1-4
clone size: -
CDR3 protein: CASMSSETGGSEKLFF
CDR3 DNA: TGTGCCAGCATGTCGTCTGAGACAGGGGGCAGTGAAAAACTGTTTTTT

V gene: TRBV9
D gene: -
J gene: TRBJ2-7
clone size: -
CDR3 protein: CASSVDRGAYEQYF
CDR3 DNA: TGTGCCAGCAGCGTAGATCGGGGAGCCTACGAGCAGTACTTC

V gene: TRBV6-2/TRBV6-3
D gene: -
J gene: TRBJ2-5
clone size: -
CDR3 protein: CASSYGAQHVGQETQYF
CDR3 DNA: TGTGCCAGCAGTTACGGGGCACAACACGTGGGCCAAGAGACCCAGTACTTC

V gene: TRBV24-1
D gene: TRBD2
J gene: TRBJ2-3
clone size: -
CDR3 protein: CATSDLGAGGTDTQYF
CDR3 DNA: TGTGCCACCAGTGATTTGGGAGCGGGGGGCACAGATACGCAGTATTTT

V gene: TRBV6-5
D gene: -
J gene: TRBJ1-5
clone size: -
CDR3 protein: CASRGGSNQPQHF
CDR3 DNA: TGTGCCAGCCGGGGGGGTAGCAATCAGCCCCAGCATTTT

V gene: TRBV6-6
D gene: TRBD1
J gene: TRBJ1-6
clone size: -
CDR3 protein: CASRLDRGNNSPLHF
CDR3 DNA: TGTGCCAGCAGATTAGACAGGGGGAATAATTCACCCCTCCACTTT

V gene: TRBV3-1/TRBV3-2
D gene: -
J gene: TRBJ2-1
clone size: few
CDR3 protein: CASSIKGARSYNEQFF
CDR3 DNA: TGTGCCAGCAGCATAAAAGGAGCGCGGTCCTACAATGAGCAGTTCTTC

V gene: TRBV12-3/TRBV12-4
D gene: -
J gene: TRBJ1-2
clone size: -
CDR3 protein: CASSQSRGYTF
CDR3 DNA: TGTGCCAGCAGTCAATCTCGTGGCTACACCTTC

V gene: TRBV27
D gene: -
J gene: TRBJ2-5
clone size: -
CDR3 protein: CASTPGAPQGWETQYF
CDR3 DNA: TGTGCCAGCACCCCAGGGGCCCCGCAGGGCTGGGAGACCCAGTACTTC

V gene: TRBV9
D gene: TRBD1
J gene: TRBJ1-2
clone size: -
CDR3 protein: CASSDFGTGGYGYTF
CDR3 DNA: TGTGCCAGCAGCGACTTCGGGACAGGGGGATATGGCTACACCTTC

V gene: TRBV7-9
D gene: TRBD1
J gene: TRBJ2-5
clone size: -
CDR3 protein: CASTISTGHYETQYF
CDR3 DNA: TGTGCCAGCACCATCTCGACAGGGCATTACGAGACCCAGTACTTC

V gene: TRBV19
D gene: -
J gene: TRBJ2-7
clone size: -
CDR3 protein: CASSIRQDSDFHF
CDR3 DNA: TGTGCCAGTAGTATCCGGCAGGATAGTGACTTTCACTTC

V gene: TRBV24-1
D gene: TRBD2
J gene: TRBJ2-3
clone size: -
CDR3 protein: CATSDSPGGPTDTQYF
CDR3 DNA: TGTGCCACCAGTGATTCCCCGGGGGGGCCCACAGATACGCAGTATTTT

V gene: TRBV4-3
D gene: TRBD1
J gene: TRBJ2-7
clone size: -
CDR3 protein: CASSQGREQGADEQYF
CDR3 DNA: TGCGCCAGCAGCCAAGGAAGGGAGCAGGGGGCCGACGAGCAGTACTTC